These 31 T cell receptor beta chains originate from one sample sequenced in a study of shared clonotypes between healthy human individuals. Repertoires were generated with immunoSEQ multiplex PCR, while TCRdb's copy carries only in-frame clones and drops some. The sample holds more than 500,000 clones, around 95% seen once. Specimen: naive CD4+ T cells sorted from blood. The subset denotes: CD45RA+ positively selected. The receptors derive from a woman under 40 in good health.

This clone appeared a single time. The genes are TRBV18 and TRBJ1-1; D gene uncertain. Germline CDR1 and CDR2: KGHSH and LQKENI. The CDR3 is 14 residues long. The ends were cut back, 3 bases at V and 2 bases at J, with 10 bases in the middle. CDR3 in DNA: TGTGCCAGCTCACCGAGGATGGAAAACACTGAAGCTTTCTTT. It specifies CASSPRMENTEAFF.

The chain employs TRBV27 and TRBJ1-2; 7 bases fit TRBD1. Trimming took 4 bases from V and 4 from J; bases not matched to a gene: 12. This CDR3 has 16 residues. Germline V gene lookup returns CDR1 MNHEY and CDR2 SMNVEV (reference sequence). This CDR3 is CASSSLDRVSGYGYTF. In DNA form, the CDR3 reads TGTGCCAGCAGTTCCCTCGACAGGGTGTCGGGCTATGGCTACACCTTC.

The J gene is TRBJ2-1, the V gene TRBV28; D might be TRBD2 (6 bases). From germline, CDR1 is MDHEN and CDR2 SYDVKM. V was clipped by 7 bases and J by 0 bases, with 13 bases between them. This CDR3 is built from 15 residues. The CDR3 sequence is CASISVGSSYNEQFF. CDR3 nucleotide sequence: TGTGCCAGCATATCTGTCGGGAGCTCCTACAATGAGCAGTTCTTC.

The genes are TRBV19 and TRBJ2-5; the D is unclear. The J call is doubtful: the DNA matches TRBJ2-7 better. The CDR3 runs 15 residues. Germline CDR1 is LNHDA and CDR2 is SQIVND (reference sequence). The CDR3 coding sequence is TGTGCCAGTCGAGGATGGGGTTCGGGCTCCTACGAGCAGTACTTC. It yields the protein CASRGWGSGSYEQYF.

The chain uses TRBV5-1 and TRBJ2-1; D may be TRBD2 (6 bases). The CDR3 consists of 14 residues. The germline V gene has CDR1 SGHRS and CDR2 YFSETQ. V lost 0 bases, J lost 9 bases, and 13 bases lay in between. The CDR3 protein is CASSLGFEEGEQFF. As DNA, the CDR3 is TGCGCCAGCAGCTTGGGTTTCGAGGAGGGTGAGCAGTTCTTC.

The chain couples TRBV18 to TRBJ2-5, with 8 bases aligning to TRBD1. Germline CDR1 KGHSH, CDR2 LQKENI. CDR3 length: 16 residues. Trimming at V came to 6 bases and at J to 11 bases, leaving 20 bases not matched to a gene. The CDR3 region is CASSLGAGGETGSQYF. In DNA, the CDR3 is TGTGCCAGCTCCCTGGGCGCAGGGGGCGAAACGGGGAGTCAGTACTTC.

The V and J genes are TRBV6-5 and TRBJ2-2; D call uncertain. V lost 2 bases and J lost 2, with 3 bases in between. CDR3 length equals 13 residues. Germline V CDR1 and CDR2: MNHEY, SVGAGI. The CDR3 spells CASSYINTGELFF. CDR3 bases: TGTGCCAGCAGTTACATAAACACCGGGGAGCTGTTTTTT.

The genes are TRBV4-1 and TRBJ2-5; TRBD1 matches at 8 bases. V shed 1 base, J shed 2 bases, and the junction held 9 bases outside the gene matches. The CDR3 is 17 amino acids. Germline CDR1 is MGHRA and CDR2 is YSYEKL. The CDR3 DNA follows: TGCGCCAGCAGCCAAGCGCCGGGACAGGTTTCGCAAGAGACCCAGTACTTC. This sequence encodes CASSQAPGQVSQETQYF.

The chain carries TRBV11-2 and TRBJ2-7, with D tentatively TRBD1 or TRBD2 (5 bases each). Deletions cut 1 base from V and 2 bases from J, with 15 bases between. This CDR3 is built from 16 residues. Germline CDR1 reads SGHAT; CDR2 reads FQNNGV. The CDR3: CASSLGRGSKTYEQYF. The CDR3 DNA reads TGTGCCAGCAGCTTAGGTCGGGGCTCAAAAACCTACGAGCAGTACTTC.

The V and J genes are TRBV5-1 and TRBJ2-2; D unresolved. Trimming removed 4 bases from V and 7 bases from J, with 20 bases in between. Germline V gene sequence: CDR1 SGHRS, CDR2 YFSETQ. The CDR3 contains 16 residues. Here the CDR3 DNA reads TGCGCCAGCAGCCAACAGACGCAGTTGGGTATCGGGGAGCTGTTTTTT. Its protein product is CASSQQTQLGIGELFF.

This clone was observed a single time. This chain's CDR3 is CASSPDKENSPLHF. Here the CDR3 DNA reads TGTGCCAGCTCACCAGACAAGGAGAATTCACCCCTCCACTTT. The V call is TRBV18, the J call TRBJ1-6, with D uncertain. This CDR3 region has 14 residues. The germline V gene encodes CDR1 KGHSH and CDR2 LQKENI. V was clipped by 2 bases and J by 7 bases, with 9 bases between them.

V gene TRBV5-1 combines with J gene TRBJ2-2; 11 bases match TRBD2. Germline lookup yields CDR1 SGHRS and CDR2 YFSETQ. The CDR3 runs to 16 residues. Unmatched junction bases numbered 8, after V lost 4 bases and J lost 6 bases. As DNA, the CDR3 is TGCGCCAGCAGCACATCACTAGCGGGAGATCCCGGGGAGCTGTTTTTT. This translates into CASSTSLAGDPGELFF.

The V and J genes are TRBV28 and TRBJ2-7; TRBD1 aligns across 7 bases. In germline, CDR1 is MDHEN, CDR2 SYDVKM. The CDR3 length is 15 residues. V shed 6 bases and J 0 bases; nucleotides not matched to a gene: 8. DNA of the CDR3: TGTGCCAGCAGCCCAGGGGGAGAGGGCTCCTACGAGCAGTACTTC. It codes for CASSPGGEGSYEQYF.

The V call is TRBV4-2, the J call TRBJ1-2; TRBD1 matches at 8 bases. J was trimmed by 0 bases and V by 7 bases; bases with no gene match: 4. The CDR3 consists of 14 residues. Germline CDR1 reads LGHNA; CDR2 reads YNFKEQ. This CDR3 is CASKGQETNYGYTF. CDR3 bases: TGTGCCAGCAAGGGACAGGAAACTAACTATGGCTACACCTTC.

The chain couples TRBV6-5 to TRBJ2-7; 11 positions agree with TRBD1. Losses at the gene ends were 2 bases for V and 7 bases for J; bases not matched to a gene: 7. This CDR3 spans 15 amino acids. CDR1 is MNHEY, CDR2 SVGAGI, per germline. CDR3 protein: CASSYPRDRGREQYF. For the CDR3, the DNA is TGTGCCAGCAGTTACCCCAGGGACAGGGGGAGGGAGCAGTACTTC.

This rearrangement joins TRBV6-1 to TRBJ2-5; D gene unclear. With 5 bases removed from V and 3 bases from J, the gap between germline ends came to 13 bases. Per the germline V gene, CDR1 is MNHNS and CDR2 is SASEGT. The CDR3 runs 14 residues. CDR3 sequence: CASSLRVTKETQYF. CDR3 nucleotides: TGTGCCAGCAGTCTACGGGTTACCAAAGAGACCCAGTACTTC.

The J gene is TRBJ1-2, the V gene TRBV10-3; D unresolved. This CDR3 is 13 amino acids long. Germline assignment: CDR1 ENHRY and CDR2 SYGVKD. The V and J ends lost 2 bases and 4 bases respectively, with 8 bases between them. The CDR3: CAISEMGLYGYTF. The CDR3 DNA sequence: TGTGCCATCAGTGAGATGGGCCTCTATGGCTACACCTTC.

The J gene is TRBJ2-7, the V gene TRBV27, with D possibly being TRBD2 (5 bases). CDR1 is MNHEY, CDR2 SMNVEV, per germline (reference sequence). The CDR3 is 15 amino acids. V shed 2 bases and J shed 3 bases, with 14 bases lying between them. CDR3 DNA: TGTGCCAGCAGTTTAAGAGGGTTTGATAGCTACGAGCAGTACTTC. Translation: CASSLRGFDSYEQYF.

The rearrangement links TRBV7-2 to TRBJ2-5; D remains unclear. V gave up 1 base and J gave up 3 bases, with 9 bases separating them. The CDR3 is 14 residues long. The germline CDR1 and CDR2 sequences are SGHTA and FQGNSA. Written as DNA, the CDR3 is TGTGCCAGCAGCTTAGTTACAATAAAAGAGACCCAGTACTTC. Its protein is CASSLVTIKETQYF.

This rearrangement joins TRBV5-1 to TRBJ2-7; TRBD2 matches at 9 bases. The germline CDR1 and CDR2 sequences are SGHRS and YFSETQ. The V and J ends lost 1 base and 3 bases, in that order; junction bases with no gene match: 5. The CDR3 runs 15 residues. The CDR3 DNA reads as TGCGCCAGCAGCTTGCCTCTGACTAGCGGCTACGAGCAGTACTTC. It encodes CASSLPLTSGYEQYF.

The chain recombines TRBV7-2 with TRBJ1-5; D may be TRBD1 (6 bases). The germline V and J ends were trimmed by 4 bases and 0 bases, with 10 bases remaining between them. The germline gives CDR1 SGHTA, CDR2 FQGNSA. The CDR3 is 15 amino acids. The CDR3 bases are TGTGCCAGCAGCTCCACAGGGCCTAGCAATCAGCCCCAGCATTTT. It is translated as CASSSTGPSNQPQHF.

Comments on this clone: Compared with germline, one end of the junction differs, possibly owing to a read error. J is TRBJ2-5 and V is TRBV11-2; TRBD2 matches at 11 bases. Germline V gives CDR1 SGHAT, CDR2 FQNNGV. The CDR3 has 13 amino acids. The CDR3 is CASSLESSGRNDF. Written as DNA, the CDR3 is TGTGCCAGCAGCTTAGAGTCTAGCGGGAGGAATGACTTC. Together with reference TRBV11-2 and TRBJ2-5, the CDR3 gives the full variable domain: EAGVAQSPRYKIIEKRQSVAFWCNPISGHATLYWYQQILGQGPKLLIQFQNNGVVDDSQLPKDRFSAERLKGVDSTLKIQPAKLEDSAVYLCASSLESSGRNDFGPGTRLLVL.

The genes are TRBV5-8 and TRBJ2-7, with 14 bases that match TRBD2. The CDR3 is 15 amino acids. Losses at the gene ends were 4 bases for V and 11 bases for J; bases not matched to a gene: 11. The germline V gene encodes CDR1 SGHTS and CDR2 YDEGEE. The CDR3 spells CASSVGLAGVELEYF. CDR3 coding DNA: TGTGCCAGCAGCGTGGGACTAGCGGGAGTGGAGTTAGAGTACTTC.

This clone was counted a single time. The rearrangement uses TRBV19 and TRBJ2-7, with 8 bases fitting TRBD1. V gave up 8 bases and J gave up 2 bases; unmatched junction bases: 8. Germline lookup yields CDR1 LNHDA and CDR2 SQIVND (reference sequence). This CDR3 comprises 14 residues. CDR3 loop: CASGTGTGPYEQYF. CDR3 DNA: TGTGCCAGTGGCACGGGGACAGGTCCCTACGAGCAGTACTTC. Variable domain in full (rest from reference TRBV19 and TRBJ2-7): DGGITQSPKYLFRKEGQNVTLSCEQNLNHDAMYWYRQDPGQGLRLIYYSQIVNDFQKGDIAEGYSVSREKKESFPLTVTSAQKNPTAFYLCASGTGTGPYEQYFGPGTRLTVT.

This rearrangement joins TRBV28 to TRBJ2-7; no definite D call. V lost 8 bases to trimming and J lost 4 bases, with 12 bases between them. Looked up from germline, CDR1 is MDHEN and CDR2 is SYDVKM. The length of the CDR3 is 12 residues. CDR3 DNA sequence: TGTGCCAGCGGTGCTACAGCATACGAGCAGTACTTC. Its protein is CASGATAYEQYF. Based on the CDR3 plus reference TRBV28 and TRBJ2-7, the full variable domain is DVKVTQSSRYLVKRTGEKVFLECVQDMDHENMFWYRQDPGLGLRLIYFSYDVKMKEKGDIPEGYSVSREKKERFSLILESASTNQTSMYLCASGATAYEQYFGPGTRLTVT.

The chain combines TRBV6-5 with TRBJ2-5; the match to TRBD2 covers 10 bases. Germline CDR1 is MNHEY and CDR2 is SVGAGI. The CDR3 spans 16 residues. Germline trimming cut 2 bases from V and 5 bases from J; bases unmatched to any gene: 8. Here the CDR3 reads CASSYLASGSGETQYF. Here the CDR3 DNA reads TGTGCCAGCAGTTACCTGGCTAGCGGGAGTGGGGAGACCCAGTACTTC.

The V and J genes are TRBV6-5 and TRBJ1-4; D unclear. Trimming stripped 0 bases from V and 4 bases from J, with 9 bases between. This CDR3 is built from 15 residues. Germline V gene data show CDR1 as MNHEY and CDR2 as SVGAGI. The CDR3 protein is CASSYSSGNNEKLFF. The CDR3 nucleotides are TGTGCCAGCAGTTACTCGTCCGGAAATAATGAAAAACTGTTTTTT.

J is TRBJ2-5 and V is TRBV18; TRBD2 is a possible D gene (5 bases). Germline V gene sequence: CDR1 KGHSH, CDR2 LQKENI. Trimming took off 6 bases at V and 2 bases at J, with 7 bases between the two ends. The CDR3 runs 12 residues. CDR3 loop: CASSSGQETQYF. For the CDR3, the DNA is TGTGCCAGCTCGAGCGGACAAGAGACCCAGTACTTC. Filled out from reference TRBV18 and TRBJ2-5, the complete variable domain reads NAGVMQNPRHLVRRRGQEARLRCSPMKGHSHVYWYRQLPEEGLKFMVYLQKENIIDESGMPKERFSAEFPKEGPSILRIQQVVRGDSAAYFCASSSGQETQYFGPGTRLLVL.

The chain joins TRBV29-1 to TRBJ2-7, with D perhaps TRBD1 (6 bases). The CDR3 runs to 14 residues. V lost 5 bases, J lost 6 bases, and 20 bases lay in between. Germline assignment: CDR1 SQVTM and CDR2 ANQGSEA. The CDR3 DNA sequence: TGCAGCGTTAACCACATGCAGGGGATAGGCGAGCAGTACTTC. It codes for CSVNHMQGIGEQYF.

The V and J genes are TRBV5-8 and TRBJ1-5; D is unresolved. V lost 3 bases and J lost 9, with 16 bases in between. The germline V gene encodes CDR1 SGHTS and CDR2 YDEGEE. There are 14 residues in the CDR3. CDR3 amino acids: CASSSGSTLGPQHF. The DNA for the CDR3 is TGTGCCAGCAGCTCCGGATCGACCCTCGGGCCCCAGCATTTT.

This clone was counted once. CDR3 nucleotide sequence: TGTGCCAGCAGTGCCGGACTGGCCACCTACGAGCAGTACTTC. This sequence encodes CASSAGLATYEQYF. The V and J genes are TRBV6-1 and TRBJ2-7; D perhaps matches TRBD2 (5 bases). The CDR3 is 14 amino acids. V was trimmed by 4 bases and J by 2 bases, leaving 12 bases between them. CDR1 and CDR2 from the germline V gene are MNHNS and SASEGT.